These 9 T cell receptor beta chains were all obtained from the same sample, sequenced in a study of T-cell reconstitution after alpha-beta-depleted transplantation in children. It was with unique molecular identifiers that the TCRbeta library was prepared. TCRdb reprocessed the PCR reads via MiXCR and lists one record per CDR3 protein. The repertoire holds 800,000 to 1,000,000 distinct CDR3 sequences, with 25% to 35% as singletons. Sequenced here: PBMCs, mostly from graft donor cells, sampled 360 days after TCRalphabeta/CD19-depleted stem cell transplant. The receptors were gathered from a boy younger than two who had a stem cell transplant for SCID, so the T cells may come from the graft donor.

The chain uses TRBV7-6 and TRBJ2-3, with D possibly TRBD1 on 6 matching bases. The CDR3 runs to 17 residues. V was pared by 4 bases and J by 2 bases, with 19 bases between. Germline loops: CDR1 SGHVS, CDR2 FNYEAQ. The CDR3 sequence: CASSSRQALSSTDTQYF. CDR3 nucleotides: TGTGCCAGCAGCTCGAGACAGGCCCTAAGTTCCACAGATACGCAGTATTTT.

The CDR3 DNA is TGTGCCAGCAGCTCCCTACCTTTGCGACCCTACAATGAGCAGTTCTTC. Amino acid sequence: CASSSLPLRPYNEQFF. J is TRBJ2-1 and V is TRBV11-2; D not certain. Per germline, CDR1 SGHAT and CDR2 FQNNGV. This CDR3 is built from 16 residues. Trimming cost V 4 bases and J 2 bases, with 15 bases left between them.

In this sample, this clonotype turned up a few times. J is TRBJ1-5 and V is TRBV6-5, with a tentative D call TRBD1 (5 bases). The CDR3 covers 14 residues. Trimming took 10 bases from V and 0 from J, leaving 13 bases between them. Germline V lookup: CDR1 MNHEY, CDR2 SVGAGI. The CDR3 region is CATRGRTSNQPQHF. The CDR3 nucleotides read TGTGCCACCCGGGGGAGGACTAGCAATCAGCCCCAGCATTTT.

This sequence joins TRBV7-2 and TRBJ2-1; 7 bases are shared with TRBD1. This CDR3 is 15 amino acids long. After removal of 5 bases from V and 5 bases from J, the junction contained 9 bases not matched to a gene. Per germline, CDR1 SGHTA and CDR2 FQGNSA. This CDR3 reads CASSPQGTVHNEQFF. In DNA, the CDR3 is TGTGCCAGCAGCCCACAGGGGACAGTGCACAATGAGCAGTTCTTC.

This chain uses TRBV28 with TRBJ1-2, with 7 bases fitting TRBD1. The V gene's germline CDR1 is MDHEN and CDR2 SYDVKM. The junction had 14 bases not matched to a gene; V was cut back by 2 bases and J by 2 bases. This CDR3 has 18 residues. CDR3 nucleotide sequence: TGTGCCAGCAGTTTAAGAAACTCCGCACAGGGGAAAAACTATGGCTACACCTTC. Residues: CASSLRNSAQGKNYGYTF.

This rearrangement joins TRBV7-2 to TRBJ2-1; D tentatively reads TRBD1 or TRBD2 (6 bases each). Trimming shortened V by 9 bases and J by 6 bases, and 18 bases separated the two germline ends. The CDR3 totals 14 residues. CDR1 SGHTA and CDR2 FQGNSA come from the germline V gene. The CDR3 is CASSIARGGNEQFF. The CDR3 nucleotides are TGTGCCAGTTCCATAGCCAGGGGAGGCAATGAGCAGTTCTTC.

This clonotype was recorded many times. V usage is TRBV4-2 and J usage is TRBJ2-3, with no clear D. With 0 bases removed from V and 2 bases from J, the gap between germline ends came to 6 bases. From germline, CDR1 is LGHNA and CDR2 YNFKEQ. The CDR3 has 14 residues. CDR3 amino acids: CASSQEQFTDTQYF. CDR3 bases: TGTGCCAGCAGCCAAGAACAGTTCACAGATACGCAGTATTTT.

In its sample, this clonotype was seen a few times. V usage is TRBV5-1 and J usage is TRBJ2-7, with no clear D. Trimming shortened V by 9 bases and J by 1 base, and 11 bases separated the two germline ends. Germline loops: CDR1 SGHRS, CDR2 YFSETQ. The CDR3 extends over 12 amino acids. In DNA form, the CDR3 reads TGCGCCAACATTGGGGATTCCTACGAGCAGTACTTC. It translates to CANIGDSYEQYF.

This clonotype showed up just a few times. The chain employs TRBV3-1 and TRBJ2-7, with TRBD1 matching over 8 bases. After removal of 6 bases from V and 5 bases from J, the junction contained 9 bases not matched to a gene. Germline V gene lookup returns CDR1 LGHDT and CDR2 YNNKEL (reference sequence). The CDR3 has 14 amino acids. The CDR3 protein is CASSRGQGWHEQYF. DNA of the CDR3: TGTGCCAGCAGTCGTGGACAGGGCTGGCACGAGCAGTACTTC.